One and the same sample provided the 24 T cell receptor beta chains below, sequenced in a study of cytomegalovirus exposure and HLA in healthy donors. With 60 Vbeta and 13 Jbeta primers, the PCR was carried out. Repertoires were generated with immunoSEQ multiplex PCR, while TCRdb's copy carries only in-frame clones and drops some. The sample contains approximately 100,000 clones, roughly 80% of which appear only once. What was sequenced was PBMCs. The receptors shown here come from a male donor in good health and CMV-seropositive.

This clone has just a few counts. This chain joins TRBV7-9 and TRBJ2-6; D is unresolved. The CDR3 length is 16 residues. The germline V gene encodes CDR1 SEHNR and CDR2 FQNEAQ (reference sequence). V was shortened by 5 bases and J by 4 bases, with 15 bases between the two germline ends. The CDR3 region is CASSPRVPTGANVLTF. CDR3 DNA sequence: TGTGCCAGCAGCCCCCGGGTCCCCACGGGGGCCAACGTCCTGACTTTC.

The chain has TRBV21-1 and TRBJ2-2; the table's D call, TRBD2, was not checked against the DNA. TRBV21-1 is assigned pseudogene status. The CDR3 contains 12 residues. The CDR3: CASSKVSLWLFF. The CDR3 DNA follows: TGTGCCAGCAGCAAAGTCTCCCTCTGGCTGTTTTTT.

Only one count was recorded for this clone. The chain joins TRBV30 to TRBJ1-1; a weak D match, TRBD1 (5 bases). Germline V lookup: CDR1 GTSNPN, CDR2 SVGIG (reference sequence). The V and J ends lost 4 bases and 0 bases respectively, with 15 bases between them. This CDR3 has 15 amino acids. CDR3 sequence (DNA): TGTGCCTGGAAGGCGGGGGTAAGGATGAACACTGAAGCTTTCTTT. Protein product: CAWKAGVRMNTEAFF. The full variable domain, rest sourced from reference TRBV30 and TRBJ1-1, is SQTIHQWPATLVQPVGSPLSLECTVEGTSNPNLYWYRQAAGRGLQLLFYSVGIGQISSEVPQNLSASRPQDRQFILSSKKLLLSDSGFYLCAWKAGVRMNTEAFFGQGTRLTVV.

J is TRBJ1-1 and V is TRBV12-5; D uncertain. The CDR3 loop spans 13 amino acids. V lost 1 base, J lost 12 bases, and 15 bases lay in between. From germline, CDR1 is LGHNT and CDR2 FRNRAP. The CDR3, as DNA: TGTGCTAGTGGTTTGGACACCGAATCGAAACCTTTCTTT. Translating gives CASGLDTESKPFF.

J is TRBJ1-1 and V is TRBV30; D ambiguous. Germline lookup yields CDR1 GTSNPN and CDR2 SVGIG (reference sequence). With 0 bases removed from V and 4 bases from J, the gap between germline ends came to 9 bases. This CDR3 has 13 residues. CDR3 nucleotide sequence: TGTGCCTGGAGTGTATCGGGTATCACTGAAGCTTTCTTT. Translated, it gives CAWSVSGITEAFF.

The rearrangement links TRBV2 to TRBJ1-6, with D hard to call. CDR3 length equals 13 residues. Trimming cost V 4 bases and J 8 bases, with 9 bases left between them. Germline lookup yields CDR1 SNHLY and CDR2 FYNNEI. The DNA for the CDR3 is TGTGCCAGCAGTGGTTTCTTAGATTCACCCCTCCACTTT. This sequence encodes CASSGFLDSPLHF.

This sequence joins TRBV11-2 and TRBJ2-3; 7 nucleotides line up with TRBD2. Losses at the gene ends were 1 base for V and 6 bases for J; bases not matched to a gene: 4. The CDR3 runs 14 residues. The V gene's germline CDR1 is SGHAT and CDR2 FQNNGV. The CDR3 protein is CASSLVSSGDTQYF. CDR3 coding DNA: TGTGCCAGCAGCTTAGTGTCTAGCGGTGATACGCAGTATTTT.

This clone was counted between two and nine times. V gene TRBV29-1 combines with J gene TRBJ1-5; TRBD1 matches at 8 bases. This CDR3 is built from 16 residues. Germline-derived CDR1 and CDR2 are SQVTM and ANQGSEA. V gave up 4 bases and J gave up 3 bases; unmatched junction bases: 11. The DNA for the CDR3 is TGCAGCGTTGTGCCTACAGGGGGAGGTCTCAATCAGCCCCAGCATTTT. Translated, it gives CSVVPTGGGLNQPQHF.

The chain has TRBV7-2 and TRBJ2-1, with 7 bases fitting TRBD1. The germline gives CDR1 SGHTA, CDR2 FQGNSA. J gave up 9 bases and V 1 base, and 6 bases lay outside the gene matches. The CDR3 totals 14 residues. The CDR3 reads CASSLGTGKGEQFF. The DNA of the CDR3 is TGTGCCAGCAGCTTAGGGACAGGCAAGGGTGAGCAGTTCTTC.

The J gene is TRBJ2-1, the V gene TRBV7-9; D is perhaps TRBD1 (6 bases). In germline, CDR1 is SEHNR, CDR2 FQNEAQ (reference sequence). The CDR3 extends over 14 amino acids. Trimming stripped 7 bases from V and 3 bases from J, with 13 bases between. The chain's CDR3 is CASKGVRDYNEQFF. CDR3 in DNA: TGTGCCAGCAAGGGGGTCAGGGACTACAATGAGCAGTTCTTC. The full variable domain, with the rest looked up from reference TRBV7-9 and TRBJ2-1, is DTGVSQNPRHKITKRGQNVTFRCDPISEHNRLYWYRQTLGQGPEFLTYFQNEAQLEKSRLLSDRFSAERPKGSFSTLEIQRTEQGDSAMYLCASKGVRDYNEQFFGPGTRLTVL.

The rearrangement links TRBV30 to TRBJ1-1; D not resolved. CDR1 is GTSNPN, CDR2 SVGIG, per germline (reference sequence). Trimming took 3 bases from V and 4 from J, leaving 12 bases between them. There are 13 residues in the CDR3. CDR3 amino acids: CAWRDSGVTEAFF. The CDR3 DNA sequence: TGTGCCTGGAGGGATTCGGGAGTCACTGAAGCTTTCTTT.

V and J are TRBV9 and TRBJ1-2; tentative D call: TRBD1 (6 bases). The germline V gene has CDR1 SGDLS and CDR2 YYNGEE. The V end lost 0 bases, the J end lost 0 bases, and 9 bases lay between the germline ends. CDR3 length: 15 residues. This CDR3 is CASSVGTEANYGYTF. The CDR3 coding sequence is TGTGCCAGCAGCGTAGGGACAGAAGCTAACTATGGCTACACCTTC.

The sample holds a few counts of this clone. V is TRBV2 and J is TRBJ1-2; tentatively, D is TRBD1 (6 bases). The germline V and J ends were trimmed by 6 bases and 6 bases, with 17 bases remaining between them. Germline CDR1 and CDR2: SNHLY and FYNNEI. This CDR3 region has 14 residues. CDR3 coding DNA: TGTGCCAGCAGCGGAACAGGGTTAGGGAATGGCTACACCTTC. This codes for CASSGTGLGNGYTF.

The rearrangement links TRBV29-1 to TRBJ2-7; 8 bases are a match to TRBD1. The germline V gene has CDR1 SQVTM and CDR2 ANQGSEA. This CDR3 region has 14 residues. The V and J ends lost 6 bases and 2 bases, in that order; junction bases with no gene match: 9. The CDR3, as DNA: TGCAGCGTCCCGGCGACAGGGGATCCCTACGAGCAGTACTTC. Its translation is CSVPATGDPYEQYF.

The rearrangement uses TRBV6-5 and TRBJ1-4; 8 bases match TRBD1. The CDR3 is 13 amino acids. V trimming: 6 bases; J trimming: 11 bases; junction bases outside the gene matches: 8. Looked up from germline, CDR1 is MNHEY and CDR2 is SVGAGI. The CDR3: CASSPGQGRKLFF. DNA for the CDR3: TGTGCCAGCAGCCCAGGACAGGGTAGGAAACTGTTTTTT.

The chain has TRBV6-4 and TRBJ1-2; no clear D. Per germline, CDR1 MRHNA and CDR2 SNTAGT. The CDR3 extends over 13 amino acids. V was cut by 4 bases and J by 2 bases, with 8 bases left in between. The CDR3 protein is CASSVSGNYGYTF. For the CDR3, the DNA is TGTGCCAGCAGTGTATCGGGGAACTATGGCTACACCTTC.

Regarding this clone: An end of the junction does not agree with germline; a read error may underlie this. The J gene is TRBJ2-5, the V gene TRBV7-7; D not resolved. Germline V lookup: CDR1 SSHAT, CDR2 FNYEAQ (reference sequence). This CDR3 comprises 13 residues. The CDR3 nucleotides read TGTGCTAGCAGCTTAGGCAGCCAAGAGACCCAGTACTTC. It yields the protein CASSLGSQETQYF. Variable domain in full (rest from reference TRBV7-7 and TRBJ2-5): GAGVSQSPRYKVTKRGQDVTLRCDPISSHATLYWYQQALGQGPEFLTYFNYEAQPDKSGLPSDRFSAERPEGSISTLTIQRTEQRDSAMYRCASSLGSQETQYFGPGTRLLVL.

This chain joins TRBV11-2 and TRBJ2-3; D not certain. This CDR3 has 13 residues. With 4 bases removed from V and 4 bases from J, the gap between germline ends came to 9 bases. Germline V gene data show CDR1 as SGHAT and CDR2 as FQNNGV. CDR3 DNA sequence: TGTGCCAGCAGCTGGGTCGGGTCAGATACGCAGTATTTT. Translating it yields CASSWVGSDTQYF.

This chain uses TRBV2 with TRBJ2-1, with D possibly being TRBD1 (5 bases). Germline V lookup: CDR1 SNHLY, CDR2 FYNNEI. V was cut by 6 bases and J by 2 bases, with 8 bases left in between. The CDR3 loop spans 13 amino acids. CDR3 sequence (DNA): TGTGCCAGCAGCCCCAGGGCCTACAATGAGCAGTTCTTC. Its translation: CASSPRAYNEQFF. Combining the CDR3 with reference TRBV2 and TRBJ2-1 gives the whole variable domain EPEVTQTPSHQVTQMGQEVILRCVPISNHLYFYWYRQILGQKVEFLVSFYNNEISEKSEIFDDQFSVERPDGSNFTLKIRSTKLEDSAMYFCASSPRAYNEQFFGPGTRLTVL.

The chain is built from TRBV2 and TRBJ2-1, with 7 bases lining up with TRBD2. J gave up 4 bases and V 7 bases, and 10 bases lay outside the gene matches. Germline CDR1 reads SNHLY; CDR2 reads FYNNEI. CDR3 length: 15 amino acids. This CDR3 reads CASMTGGNPYNEQFF. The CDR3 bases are TGTGCCAGCATGACGGGGGGAAACCCGTACAATGAGCAGTTCTTC.

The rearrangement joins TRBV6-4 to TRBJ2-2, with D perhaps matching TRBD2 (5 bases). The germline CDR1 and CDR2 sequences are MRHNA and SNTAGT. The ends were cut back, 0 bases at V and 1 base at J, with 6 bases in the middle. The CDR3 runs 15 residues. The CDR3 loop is CASSDSGRNTGELFF. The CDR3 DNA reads TGTGCCAGCAGTGACTCGGGGAGGAACACCGGGGAGCTGTTTTTT.

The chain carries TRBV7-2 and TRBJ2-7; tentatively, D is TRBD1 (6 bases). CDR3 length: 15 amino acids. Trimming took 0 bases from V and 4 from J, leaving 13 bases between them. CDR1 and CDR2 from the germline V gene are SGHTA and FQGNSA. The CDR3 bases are TGTGCCAGCAGCTTAGCGCGTGTAGGGGGTTACGAGCAGTACTTC. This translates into CASSLARVGGYEQYF.

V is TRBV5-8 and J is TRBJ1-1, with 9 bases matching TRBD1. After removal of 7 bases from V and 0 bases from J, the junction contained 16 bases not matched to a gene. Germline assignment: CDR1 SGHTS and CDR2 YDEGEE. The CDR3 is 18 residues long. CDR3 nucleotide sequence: TGTGCCAGCGGTCCAACAGGGGGCGGATTACAAATGAACACTGAAGCTTTCTTT. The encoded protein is CASGPTGGGLQMNTEAFF.

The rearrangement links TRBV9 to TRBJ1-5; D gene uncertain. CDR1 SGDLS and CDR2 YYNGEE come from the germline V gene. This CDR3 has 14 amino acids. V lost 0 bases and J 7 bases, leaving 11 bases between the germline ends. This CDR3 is CASSVVPGGQPQHF. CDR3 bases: TGTGCCAGCAGCGTAGTCCCCGGCGGGCAGCCCCAGCATTTT.